This T cell receptor (beta chain) is drawn from a study of blood T cell repertoires in COVID-19. Measured with immunoSEQ multiplex PCR; TCRdb has only the in-frame clones, and not every one. The data hold 250,000 to 300,000 clones, with approximately 83% observed a single time. This CDR3 has 15 residues. Trimming at V came to 0 bases and at J to 7 bases, leaving 2 bases not matched to a gene. CDR1 and CDR2 (germline): MNHEY, SVGAGI. The chain links TRBV6-5 to TRBJ1-5; 11 bases map to TRBD1. The sample taken for sequencing was PBMCs or T cells enriched from blood (not recorded which). The sequence came from a man aged 50-60 years who had recovered from COVID-19. The CDR3 nucleotides read TGTGCCAGCAGTTACTCGGGACAGGGGGACCAGCCCCAGCATTTT. Translation: CASSYSGQGDQPQHF.